The entry that follows covers one TCR beta chain sequence. The source of the sample is a study of blood T cell repertoires in COVID-19. Study summary: Samples taken during acute and convalescent COVID-19 were collected in the United States, Italy and Spain.

Authors' analysis steps: Amplification of reference gene primers was used by the study to estimate nucleated cell counts. Libraries were prepared by immunoSEQ multiplex PCR; TCRdb keeps only in-frame clonotypes and omits some of them. V and J calls and clone size are given by that table; D and trimming were obtained from the DNA. Among roughly 160,000 clones listed, roughly 84% were seen once. The sequenced material came from peripheral blood. The TCR was taken from a man aged 70 or older with active or convalescent COVID-19.

CDR3 nucleotide sequence: TGTGCCAGCAGTTCACAAGAGGCTAGCTCCTACAATGAGCAGTTCTTC. It codes for CASSSQEASSYNEQFF. V usage is TRBV6-5 and J usage is TRBJ2-1; no firm D call. V lost 4 bases and J 0 bases, leaving 13 bases between the germline ends. Germline loops: CDR1 MNHEY, CDR2 SVGAGI. The length of the CDR3 is 16 residues.